This T cell receptor (beta chain) comes out of a study of CD8 T cells in Susac syndrome. Reverse transcription of about 0.5 to 1 ug RNA used random hexamers. One entry per CDR3 protein results from TCRdb running MiXCR on the immunoSEQ multiplex PCR reads. The sample records over 130,000 distinct CDR3 sequences, approximately 95% being singletons. This CDR3 has 14 residues. Germline loops: CDR1 SGDLS, CDR2 YYNGEE. V lost 1 base, J lost 4 bases, and 3 bases stayed unmatched. The sequenced material came from CD4+ T cells from PBMCs. This receptor was identified in a human donor with Susac syndrome. The chain links TRBV9 to TRBJ2-7; 9 bases are shared with TRBD2. CDR3 sequence (DNA): TGTGCCAGCAGCGTAACTAGCGGGTCGTACGAGCAGTACTTC. The encoded protein is CASSVTSGSYEQYF.